The present T cell receptor beta chain was sequenced within a study of blood T cell repertoires in COVID-19. Using immunoSEQ multiplex PCR, the repertoire was profiled, and TCRdb retains in-frame clones only, with some absent. The profile shows approximately 91,000 clones, over 70% of them singletons. The germline gives CDR1 SNHLY, CDR2 FYNNEI. The CDR3 covers 15 residues. V lost 8 bases, J lost 3 bases, and 12 bases stayed unmatched. The sequenced material came from peripheral blood. The chain uses TRBV2 and TRBJ2-7; 8 nucleotides line up with TRBD2. This TCR came from a human donor in a cohort sampled during active COVID-19. Here the CDR3 reads CASAIAGSAFYEQYF. CDR3 DNA sequence: TGTGCCAGCGCAATAGCGGGGTCGGCCTTCTACGAGCAGTACTTC.